The 29 T cell receptor beta chains presented below share a single source sample, sequenced in a study of cytomegalovirus exposure and HLA in healthy donors. 60 Vbeta and 13 Jbeta primers were used in PCR. The repertoire was sequenced with immunoSEQ multiplex PCR; TCRdb's copy has only in-frame clones and lacks some. Counted here are 150,000 to 200,000 clones, roughly 84% occurring once; the ten biggest clones make up over 0.2%. Input material: PBMCs. These receptors were collected from a girl under three years old in good health and CMV-seronegative.

This sequence joins TRBV7-6 and TRBJ2-7; D possibly corresponds to TRBD1 (5 bases). The CDR3 extends over 14 amino acids. Germline loops: CDR1 SGHVS, CDR2 FNYEAQ. V dropped 1 base and J dropped 1 base, with 8 bases sitting between them. This CDR3 is CASSLDPGSYEQYF. As DNA, the CDR3 is TGTGCCAGCAGCTTAGATCCAGGGTCCTACGAGCAGTACTTC.

This chain joins TRBV10-3 and TRBJ1-2; D might be TRBD1 (6 bases). This CDR3 spans 14 amino acids. The V and J ends lost 0 bases and 5 bases respectively, with 10 bases between them. In germline, CDR1 is ENHRY, CDR2 SYGVKD. The CDR3, as DNA: TGTGCCATCAGTGAGTCATCAGGGGCTTATGGCTACACCTTC. This encodes CAISESSGAYGYTF.

This sequence joins TRBV4-1 and TRBJ2-7; TRBD2 matches 13 bases. The CDR3 is made up of 16 amino acids. The germline gives CDR1 MGHRA, CDR2 YSYEKL. V shed 0 bases and J 2 bases; nucleotides not matched to a gene: 1. CDR3 residues: CASSQELAGGPYEQYF. In DNA form, the CDR3 reads TGCGCCAGCAGCCAAGAACTAGCGGGAGGGCCCTACGAGCAGTACTTC.

The V and J genes are TRBV29-1 and TRBJ1-1; D not resolved. The CDR3 totals 13 residues. The V gene lost 3 bases and the J gene lost 2 bases, with 10 bases spanning the gap. The germline CDR1 and CDR2 sequences are SQVTM and ANQGSEA. The CDR3 region has the DNA TGCAGCGTTGAGTCCCGTATTAACACTGAAGCTTTCTTT. This codes for CSVESRINTEAFF.

This clone was counted between two and nine times. The J gene is TRBJ2-7, the V gene TRBV2, with TRBD1 identical over 7 bases. The CDR3 sequence is 15 residues long. The V gene end was trimmed by 2 bases and the J gene end by 1 base; junction bases not matched to a gene: 5. Germline lookup yields CDR1 SNHLY and CDR2 FYNNEI. CDR3 bases: TGTGCCAGCAGTGAATTTGGGGACAGATCCTACGAGCAGTACTTC. Encoded protein: CASSEFGDRSYEQYF.

The chain links TRBV7-6 to TRBJ2-1, with 8 bases matching TRBD1. Germline CDR1 SGHVS, CDR2 FNYEAQ. J lost 7 bases, V lost 3 bases, and 8 bases had no gene match. This CDR3 comprises 15 residues. Written as DNA, the CDR3 is TGTGCCAGCAGCTTGAATTCCGGGACAGGAAATGAGCAGTTCTTC. Residues: CASSLNSGTGNEQFF.

The genes are TRBV19 and TRBJ2-7; a possible D gene is TRBD1 (5 bases). This CDR3 has 15 amino acids. V was shortened by 3 bases and J by 2 bases, with 14 bases between the two germline ends. The V gene's germline CDR1 is LNHDA and CDR2 SQIVND (reference sequence). The CDR3 nucleotides are TGTGCCAGTAGTATCGCCTGGGGCAACCCCTACGAGCAGTACTTC. Protein product: CASSIAWGNPYEQYF. The full variable domain, completed using reference TRBV19 and TRBJ2-7, is DGGITQSPKYLFRKEGQNVTLSCEQNLNHDAMYWYRQDPGQGLRLIYYSQIVNDFQKGDIAEGYSVSREKKESFPLTVTSAQKNPTAFYLCASSIAWGNPYEQYFGPGTRLTVT.

The chain is built from TRBV11-2 and TRBJ2-5; possibly TRBD1 for D (7 bases). The V gene's germline CDR1 is SGHAT and CDR2 FQNNGV. The CDR3 contains 19 residues. V was clipped by 1 base and J by 11 bases, with 32 bases between them. The CDR3: CASSLVTDRRAAKAMEQYF. The CDR3, as DNA: TGTGCCAGCAGCTTAGTTACGGACAGGAGGGCAGCCAAGGCTATGGAGCAGTACTTC.

V and J are TRBV14 and TRBJ1-2; D is unclear. Between the trimmed V and J ends, which lost 0 bases and 7 bases, there was a span of 15 bases. The germline CDR1 and CDR2 sequences are SGHDN and FVKESK. The CDR3 has 15 amino acids. The CDR3 loop reads CASSQDDVGGSGYTF. CDR3 DNA: TGTGCCAGCAGCCAAGATGACGTAGGAGGGTCTGGCTACACCTTC.

The genes are TRBV7-3 and TRBJ2-2; no clear D gene. This CDR3 spans 13 amino acids. V lost 5 bases and J 3 bases, leaving 7 bases between the germline ends. Germline V gene sequence: CDR1 SGHTA, CDR2 FQGTGA. The chain's CDR3 is CASSPRDTGELFF. The DNA of the CDR3 is TGTGCCAGCAGCCCCCGGGACACCGGGGAGCTGTTTTTT.

The genes are TRBV5-8 and TRBJ1-5, with TRBD1 matching 7 bases. Germline assignment: CDR1 SGHTS and CDR2 YDEGEE. CDR3 size: 18 residues. J was trimmed by 6 bases and V by 3 bases; bases with no gene match: 18. In DNA, the CDR3 is TGTGCCAGCAGCTCCCGAAGCCTAAGCCGGGACAGCTCTCAGCCCCAGCATTTT. Translated, it gives CASSSRSLSRDSSQPQHF.

This clone was detected only a few times. The chain is built from TRBV5-1 and TRBJ2-1; D ambiguous. The CDR3 has 14 residues. Trimming cost V 0 bases and J 0 bases, with 4 bases left between them. CDR1 and CDR2 from the germline V gene are SGHRS and YFSETQ. For the CDR3, the DNA is TGCGCCAGCAGCTTGGTCCTCTCCTACAATGAGCAGTTCTTC. Protein sequence: CASSLVLSYNEQFF.

The chain recombines TRBV4-2 with TRBJ2-7; 8 nucleotides match TRBD2. V shed 3 bases, J shed 4 bases, and the junction held 14 bases outside the gene matches. The CDR3 covers 17 residues. The germline V gene has CDR1 LGHNA and CDR2 YNFKEQ. The chain's CDR3 is CASSQDTGTGGFYEQYF. The CDR3 nucleotides are TGTGCCAGCAGCCAGGACACAGGGACGGGGGGGTTTTACGAGCAGTACTTC.

The rearrangement uses TRBV14 and TRBJ2-3, with 12 nucleotides matching TRBD2. The V gene end was trimmed by 1 base and the J gene end by 3 bases; junction bases not matched to a gene: 8. The length of the CDR3 is 18 residues. The germline CDR1 and CDR2 sequences are SGHDN and FVKESK. The CDR3 nucleotides are TGTGCCAGCAGCCAAGTGGCTAGCGGGAGGGCCCGGACAGATACGCAGTATTTT. Translated, it gives CASSQVASGRARTDTQYF. Supplemented by reference TRBV14 and TRBJ2-3, the full variable domain reads EAGVTQFPSHSVIEKGQTVTLRCDPISGHDNLYWYRRVMGKEIKFLLHFVKESKQDESGMPNNRFLAERTGGTYSTLKVQPAELEDSGVYFCASSQVASGRARTDTQYFGPGTRLTVL.

V usage is TRBV7-6 and J usage is TRBJ2-7, with D possibly TRBD2 on 5 matching bases. Trimming cost V 2 bases and J 2 bases, with 13 bases left between them. CDR1 and CDR2 (germline): SGHVS, FNYEAQ. The CDR3 consists of 15 residues. CDR3 loop: CASSLSGGLTYEQYF. CDR3 DNA: TGTGCCAGCAGCTTAAGCGGCGGACTTACCTACGAGCAGTACTTC.

V usage is TRBV5-1 and J usage is TRBJ2-7; TRBD1 matches 10 bases. Germline CDR1 SGHRS, CDR2 YFSETQ. The trim removed 1 base at V and 6 bases at J, leaving 7 bases unmatched. The CDR3 runs 15 residues. CDR3 residues: CASSLFRGTGVEQYF. For the CDR3, the DNA is TGCGCCAGCAGCTTGTTCCGTGGGACAGGGGTCGAGCAGTACTTC.

The chain combines TRBV6-5 with TRBJ2-7, with D hard to call. The CDR3 contains 11 residues. CDR1 and CDR2 from the germline V gene are MNHEY and SVGAGI. Trimming shortened V by 4 bases and J by 7 bases, and 8 bases separated the two germline ends. The CDR3 loop is CASSFPGEQYF. CDR3 DNA: TGTGCCAGCAGTTTCCCAGGTGAGCAGTACTTC.

The chain carries TRBV5-6 and TRBJ1-2; D gene unclear. Germline V gives CDR1 SGHDT, CDR2 YYEEEE. The CDR3 loop spans 15 amino acids. V was pared by 1 base and J by 4 bases, with 14 bases between. The CDR3 region is CASSLRYGGGYGYTF. The CDR3, as DNA: TGTGCCAGCAGCTTGCGTTATGGCGGAGGCTATGGCTACACCTTC.

This clone was counted only a few times. The V call is TRBV7-9, the J call TRBJ2-1; 9 bases agree with TRBD1. The ends lost 3 bases at V and 9 bases at J; junction bases unmatched: 3. The germline gives CDR1 SEHNR, CDR2 FQNEAQ (reference sequence). The length of the CDR3 is 13 residues. CDR3 in amino acids: CASSLGQGGEQFF. Here the CDR3 DNA reads TGTGCCAGCAGCTTGGGACAGGGAGGTGAGCAGTTCTTC. Filled out from reference TRBV7-9 and TRBJ2-1, the complete variable domain reads DTGVSQNPRHKITKRGQNVTFRCDPISEHNRLYWYRQTLGQGPEFLTYFQNEAQLEKSRLLSDRFSAERPKGSFSTLEIQRTEQGDSAMYLCASSLGQGGEQFFGPGTRLTVL.

This clone was detected a few times. At the DNA level, this CDR3 is encoded by other sequences in the same sample as well. The chain combines TRBV4-2 with TRBJ2-5; 7 bases fit TRBD1. Germline CDR1 reads LGHNA; CDR2 reads YNFKEQ. This CDR3 has 14 amino acids. Trimming took 0 bases from V and 5 from J; bases not matched to a gene: 3. In DNA, the CDR3 is TGTGCCAGCAGCCAAGAAACCAGGGGGGAGACCCAGTACTTC. Its translation is CASSQETRGETQYF.

The rearrangement links TRBV19 to TRBJ2-1; 13 bases fit TRBD2. Per the germline V gene, CDR1 is LNHDA and CDR2 is SQIVND (reference sequence). This CDR3 spans 20 amino acids. Trimming cost V 5 bases and J 1 base; bases outside gene matches: 14. CDR3: CASSSKGLAGYLISYNEQFF. In DNA form, the CDR3 reads TGTGCCAGTAGTTCAAAGGGACTAGCGGGGTACTTAATATCCTACAATGAGCAGTTCTTC.

The chain uses TRBV30 and TRBJ1-6, with D possibly TRBD1 on 6 matching bases. The CDR3 is made up of 16 amino acids. Trimming took off 5 bases at V and 5 bases at J, with 19 bases between the two ends. Per germline, CDR1 GTSNPN and CDR2 SVGIG (reference sequence). CDR3 nucleotide sequence: TGTGCCTGGGCCCACCGCTCGGGACACAATAATTCACCCCTCCACTTT. Translation: CAWAHRSGHNNSPLHF.

The chain links TRBV9 to TRBJ2-7; 8 nucleotides match TRBD1. The germline CDR1 and CDR2 sequences are SGDLS and YYNGEE. CDR3 length: 15 residues. With 0 bases clipped from V and 6 bases from J, the junction kept 8 bases outside the gene matches. The CDR3 DNA is TGTGCCAGCAGCGTAGCCCCGGGACAGGTATTCGAGCAGTACTTC. Its protein product is CASSVAPGQVFEQYF.

The genes are TRBV6-5 and TRBJ2-7; 7 bases align to TRBD2. The CDR3 length is 13 residues. V trimming: 0 bases; J trimming: 5 bases; junction bases outside the gene matches: 1. CDR1 is MNHEY, CDR2 SVGAGI, per germline. The CDR3 here is CASSYSSGNEQYF. The DNA for the CDR3 is TGTGCCAGCAGTTACTCGAGCGGGAACGAGCAGTACTTC.

The rearrangement uses TRBV7-8 and TRBJ2-7, with a weak D call TRBD2 (6 bases). V was trimmed by 5 bases and J by 0 bases, leaving 14 bases between them. From germline, CDR1 is SGHVS and CDR2 FQNEAQ. The CDR3 totals 15 residues. The CDR3 here is CASSPLAISSYEQYF. In DNA form, the CDR3 reads TGTGCCAGCAGCCCCCTAGCGATTAGCTCCTACGAGCAGTACTTC.

The chain uses TRBV10-3 and TRBJ2-5; D perhaps matches TRBD2 (6 bases). The length of the CDR3 is 14 residues. The germline V gene has CDR1 ENHRY and CDR2 SYGVKD. The V and J ends lost 11 bases and 5 bases respectively, with 21 bases between them. The CDR3 reads CASNGAGPIETQYF. In nucleotides, the CDR3 is TGTGCCTCTAACGGGGCGGGGCCTATCGAGACCCAGTACTTC.

The V call is TRBV19, the J call TRBJ2-7, with D perhaps matching TRBD2 (6 bases). V shed 3 bases and J shed 3 bases, with 15 bases lying between them. The CDR3 sequence is 15 residues long. CDR1 is LNHDA, CDR2 SQIVND, per germline (reference sequence). The CDR3 region has the DNA TGTGCCAGTAGTATGGTCGGGAGAATTCACTACGAGCAGTACTTC. It encodes CASSMVGRIHYEQYF.

The chain carries TRBV29-1 and TRBJ2-1; TRBD2 matches 7 bases. The J segment lost 5 bases and the V segment lost 6 bases, leaving 7 bases of the junction unmatched. The CDR3 is 13 residues long. CDR1 and CDR2 from the germline V gene are SQVTM and ANQGSEA. The CDR3 coding sequence is TGCAGCGTGGTGGGAGGGGTCAACAATGAGCAGTTCTTC. The encoded protein is CSVVGGVNNEQFF.

V usage is TRBV9 and J usage is TRBJ2-3, with 7 bases matching TRBD2. This CDR3 contains 13 residues. J gave up 5 bases and V 7 bases, and 7 bases lay outside the gene matches. The germline gives CDR1 SGDLS, CDR2 YYNGEE. The CDR3 sequence: CASGEGVEDTQYF. DNA for the CDR3: TGTGCCAGCGGGGAGGGAGTGGAAGATACGCAGTATTTT.